The rows below give T cell receptor beta chains drawn from one sample of a study of shared clonotypes between healthy human individuals. Here immunoSEQ multiplex PCR was the method, and the copy in TCRdb shows in-frame clones only, minus some. The sample yields millions of clones, 85% to 95% seen once. Sequencing was done on a sample of naive CD4+ T cells sorted from blood. These TCRs come from a man younger than 30 in good health. Each CDR3 is given with its conserved first and last residue.

j_gene,v_gene,CDR3aa
TRBJ2-3,TRBV5-1,CASSLADRGRDTQYF
TRBJ2-2,TRBV5-1,CASSPGTLTGELFF
TRBJ2-3,TRBV10-3,CAISDVGRTSTDTQYF
TRBJ2-4,TRBV29-1,CSVVGPIAKNIQYF
TRBJ2-3,TRBV7-8,CASSLAQWAATDTQYF
TRBJ2-3,TRBV30,CAWSGGSSTDTQYF
TRBJ1-2,TRBV27,CASSPGPPLRFYGYTF
TRBJ1-1,TRBV30,CAWSVVRQGTDEAFF
TRBJ1-2,TRBV28,CASTLQGAVNYGYTF
TRBJ2-3,TRBV4-2,CASSQELAGNTDTQYF
TRBJ2-7,TRBV6-5,CASSGQGSYEQYF
TRBJ2-2,TRBV5-4,CASSSARGDGELFF
TRBJ2-2,TRBV10-3,CAISRRGGSGAGELFF
TRBJ1-1,TRBV13,CASTGFAGTNTEAFF
TRBJ2-7,TRBV19,CASSITSGASYEQYF
TRBJ2-3,TRBV10-3,CAISRGLSTDTQYF
TRBJ2-6,TRBV6-6,CAAGGPSGANVLTF
TRBJ2-7,TRBV5-1,CASSLGGRGSYEQYF
TRBJ2-3,TRBV5-6,CASSLLGAEDTQYF
TRBJ1-5,TRBV9,CASSVEPTGQPQHF
TRBJ2-3,TRBV19,CASSSWSSGTDTQYF
TRBJ2-1,TRBV5-6,CASSLASKWGTAYNEQFF
TRBJ1-1,TRBV6-1,CASSENSLGRNTEAFF
TRBJ1-5,TRBV5-8,CASSSGVDSNQPQHF
TRBJ1-2,TRBV28,CASSLNYGYTF
TRBJ2-1,TRBV27,CASSLGGSVDEQFF
TRBJ2-5,TRBV18,CASSPLASTETQYF
TRBJ1-6,TRBV28,CASSPGPNNSPLHF
TRBJ1-2,TRBV2,CASSRVDQTGENYGYTF
TRBJ1-1,TRBV11-3,CASSLEGGQNTEAFF
TRBJ2-7,TRBV27,CASSLGQPPYEQYF
TRBJ1-2,TRBV7-9,CASSPPGTGNYGYTF
TRBJ1-1,TRBV14,CASSQPTGWNTEAFF
TRBJ2-5,TRBV7-2,CASSLRGGRTQETQYF
TRBJ2-1,TRBV5-1,CASSRVSPTGLGGNEQFF
TRBJ2-1,TRBV5-1,CASSSDPGQGVNEQFF
TRBJ1-1,TRBV19,CASSETGGNTEAFF
TRBJ2-1,TRBV9,CASSVAPFNEQFF
TRBJ1-6,TRBV7-9,CASSLMGQGVGNSPLHF
TRBJ1-1,TRBV7-2,CASSLMVGNTEAFF
TRBJ1-5,TRBV7-2,CASSLAGASNQPQHF
TRBJ1-1,TRBV7-9,CASSYSGQVMNTEAFF